Listed here is a single T cell receptor beta chain. Its antigen is unidentified. The CDR3 sequence is 14 residues long. Germline V gene data show CDR1 as MNHNY and CDR2 as SVGAGI (reference sequence). Trimming pared 6 bases from V and 5 bases from J, leaving 17 bases between. This sample was taken from a study of T cell responses to AZD1222 COVID-19 vaccine. Overall study results and limits: Spike was spanned by vaccine-associated CD4 TCRs, which were dominant at 160-218 and 743-854. Clonal diversity was possibly underestimated; the donors were predominantly white British and more often female. Repertoire sampling happened only post peak T cell response.

Libraries were prepared by immunoSEQ multiplex PCR; TCRdb keeps only in-frame clonotypes and omits some of them. In the table there are 160,000 or so clones, under 95% of which are singletons. The source of this sequence is an adult in good health. Sample: peripheral blood, taken on day 0 of MenACWY control vaccination. The V call is TRBV6-6, the J call TRBJ2-7, with D hard to call. The CDR3 loop reads CASRTYAGAHEQYF. The CDR3 DNA follows: TGTGCCAGCAGGACCTACGCCGGAGCCCACGAGCAGTACTTC.